This entry lists 29 T cell receptor beta chains sequenced from one sample in a study of cytomegalovirus exposure and HLA in healthy donors. Here immunoSEQ multiplex PCR was the method, and the copy in TCRdb shows in-frame clones only, minus some. The sample carries approximately 240,000 clones, 90% to 95% recorded once. Sequencing was performed on PBMCs. The receptors here all came from a woman aged 18 to 35 in good health and CMV-seronegative.

The CDR3 sequence: CASSDQETQYF. The CDR3 region has the DNA TGTGCCAGCAGCGACCAAGAGACCCAGTACTTC. The rearrangement links TRBV6-5 to TRBJ2-5; D uncertain. Trimming took off 6 bases at V and 0 bases at J, with 2 bases between the two ends. Germline V gene data show CDR1 as MNHEY and CDR2 as SVGAGI. The CDR3 covers 11 residues.

This chain links TRBV27 with TRBJ1-4; a possible D gene is TRBD1 (5 bases). Germline loops: CDR1 MNHEY, CDR2 SMNVEV (reference sequence). The length of the CDR3 is 14 residues. V was cut by 7 bases and J by 4 bases, with 13 bases left in between. The DNA of the CDR3 is TGTGCCAGCAAACAACAGGTCCTTAATGAAAAACTGTTTTTT. As protein: CASKQQVLNEKLFF. The whole variable domain, filled in from reference TRBV27 and TRBJ1-4, reads EAQVTQNPRYLITVTGKKLTVTCSQNMNHEYMSWYRQDPGLGLRQIYYSMNVEVTDKGDVPEGYKVSRKEKRNFPLILESPSPNQTSLYFCASKQQVLNEKLFFGSGTQLSVL.

The chain combines TRBV29-1 with TRBJ1-1, with D possibly matching TRBD1 (6 bases). V dropped 7 bases and J dropped 3 bases, with 18 bases sitting between them. CDR3 size: 14 residues. Germline loops: CDR1 SQVTM, CDR2 ANQGSEA. CDR3 sequence: CSAVGGGPYTEAFF. The CDR3 DNA is TGCAGCGCCGTCGGGGGGGGGCCTTACACTGAAGCTTTCTTT.

This chain uses TRBV2 with TRBJ2-2; 12 bases agree with TRBD2. The length of the CDR3 is 17 residues. Germline values: CDR1 SNHLY, CDR2 FYNNEI. Trimming removed 6 bases from V and 0 bases from J; junction bases left unmatched: 5. This CDR3 reads CASSWTSGIPNTGELFF. In DNA form, the CDR3 reads TGTGCCAGCAGCTGGACTAGCGGGATCCCGAACACCGGGGAGCTGTTTTTT.

The gene calls are TRBV6-1 and TRBJ1-2; perhaps TRBD1 as D (5 bases). V was trimmed by 2 bases and J by 6 bases, leaving 19 bases between them. The CDR3 extends over 16 amino acids. Germline V gives CDR1 MNHNS, CDR2 SASEGT. Here the CDR3 reads CASSESGAGKRDGYTF. The CDR3 nucleotides read TGTGCCAGCAGTGAAAGCGGGGCAGGGAAGAGAGATGGCTACACCTTC.

V usage is TRBV6-4 and J usage is TRBJ1-1; no firm D call. The CDR3 totals 15 residues. V lost 4 bases, J lost 8 bases, and 20 bases lay in between. CDR1 is MRHNA and CDR2 is SNTAGT in the germline V gene. The CDR3 sequence is CASSGRHDFGTEAFF. The CDR3 DNA reads as TGTGCCAGCAGTGGAAGACATGATTTCGGCACAGAAGCTTTCTTT.

The sample holds a few counts of this clone. The rearrangement joins TRBV27 to TRBJ2-7; the match to TRBD2 covers 10 bases. V trimming: 2 bases; J trimming: 2 bases; junction bases outside the gene matches: 0. CDR1 is MNHEY and CDR2 is SMNVEV in the germline V gene (reference sequence). The CDR3 extends over 14 amino acids. The CDR3 loop is CASSLSGRAYEQYF. The CDR3 DNA is TGTGCCAGCAGTTTAAGCGGGAGGGCCTACGAGCAGTACTTC.

V and J are TRBV27 and TRBJ2-7; TRBD2 might be the D (5 bases). The CDR3 spans 13 residues. From germline, CDR1 is MNHEY and CDR2 SMNVEV (reference sequence). Trimming cost V 3 bases and J 3 bases, with 9 bases left between them. This CDR3 is CASSFSARYEQYF. In nucleotides, the CDR3 is TGTGCCAGCAGTTTTAGCGCGCGCTACGAGCAGTACTTC.

V is TRBV6-5 and J is TRBJ2-4; D remains unclear. Germline CDR1 and CDR2: MNHEY and SVGAGI. The CDR3 extends over 12 amino acids. V was shortened by 2 bases and J by 14 bases, with 13 bases between the two germline ends. The CDR3 region has the DNA TGTGCCAGCAGTTACGACGGGTCTCGGGAGTACTTC. The encoded protein is CASSYDGSREYF.

The chain is built from TRBV28 and TRBJ1-2, with D possibly matching TRBD1 (6 bases). The V and J ends lost 6 bases and 8 bases respectively, with 19 bases between them. Germline lookup yields CDR1 MDHEN and CDR2 SYDVKM. This CDR3 has 14 residues. Written as DNA, the CDR3 is TGTGCCAGCAGCCCCCGCCACAGGGTCGGCGGCTACACCTTC. This sequence encodes CASSPRHRVGGYTF.

CDR3 in DNA: TGTGCTAGTGGCCCCCTGACTAGCAGGACCAAGTTGGCACTCGACAATGAGCAGTTCTTC. It yields the protein CASGPLTSRTKLALDNEQFF. V and J are TRBV12-5 and TRBJ2-1; TRBD2 matches 7 bases. This CDR3 comprises 20 residues. Germline trimming cut 6 bases from V and 5 bases from J; bases unmatched to any gene: 25. The germline V gene encodes CDR1 LGHNT and CDR2 FRNRAP.

A single count supports this clone. The gene calls are TRBV6-1 and TRBJ1-1; D is perhaps TRBD1 (6 bases). V was pared by 2 bases and J by 6 bases, with 10 bases between. Germline CDR1 MNHNS, CDR2 SASEGT. The CDR3 runs to 13 residues. The CDR3 DNA reads as TGTGCCAGCAGTGAACTACAGGGTCCTGAAGCTTTCTTT. Residues: CASSELQGPEAFF.

A word on this clone: The junction and the germline gene differ at one end; a read error may be behind it. CDR3 DNA sequence: TGTGCCAGCAGTTTACGGGACTCGACCTACGGGCAGTACTTC. Protein product: CASSLRDSTYGQYF. This chain connects TRBV28 to TRBJ2-7; a weak D match, TRBD2 (6 bases). Germline CDR1 reads MDHEN; CDR2 reads SYDVKM. The CDR3 runs to 14 residues.

The chain uses TRBV5-4 and TRBJ2-5; 10 bases match TRBD2. V trimming: 6 bases; J trimming: 5 bases; junction bases outside the gene matches: 7. Germline V gene sequence: CDR1 SGHNT, CDR2 YYREEE (reference sequence). This CDR3 is built from 14 residues. Here the CDR3 DNA reads TGTGCCAGCACCGTAGCGGGAGGTTTGGAGACCCAGTACTTC. Translated: CASTVAGGLETQYF.

The chain has TRBV28 and TRBJ2-7, with no clear D. The germline V gene encodes CDR1 MDHEN and CDR2 SYDVKM. Trimming took off 5 bases at V and 2 bases at J, with 7 bases between the two ends. The CDR3 covers 12 residues. The CDR3 DNA is TGTGCCAGCAGTCGAGGTCCCTACGAGCAGTACTTC. Amino acid sequence: CASSRGPYEQYF.

The V call is TRBV6-4, the J call TRBJ1-1, with D tentatively TRBD1 (5 bases). Germline V gene lookup returns CDR1 MRHNA and CDR2 SNTAGT. The V end lost 2 bases, the J end lost 4 bases, and 11 bases lay between the germline ends. The CDR3 is made up of 14 amino acids. The DNA for the CDR3 is TGTGCCAGCAGTGACAGGGGCGAGGCCACTGAAGCTTTCTTT. Residues: CASSDRGEATEAFF.

This clone showed up just once. The gene calls are TRBV5-6 and TRBJ1-2; D gene uncertain. The V end was cut by 1 base, the J end by 5 bases, with 15 bases between. CDR3 length equals 15 residues. Germline-derived CDR1 and CDR2 are SGHDT and YYEEEE. CDR3 loop: CASSLIIDTSYGYTF. The CDR3 DNA sequence: TGTGCCAGCAGCTTGATAATCGACACTTCGTATGGCTACACCTTC.

This clone has a single count. The chain recombines TRBV28 with TRBJ2-2; D is undetermined. CDR3 length: 15 residues. CDR1 is MDHEN and CDR2 is SYDVKM in the germline V gene. V gave up 6 bases and J gave up 1 base, with 12 bases separating them. This CDR3 is CASRPVERNTGELFF. The CDR3 DNA follows: TGTGCCAGCAGGCCCGTAGAGAGGAACACCGGGGAGCTGTTTTTT.

The chain uses TRBV27 and TRBJ1-6; TRBD1 aligns across 9 bases. The V segment lost 9 bases and the J segment 4 bases; nucleotides outside the gene matches: 10. CDR3 length: 16 amino acids. CDR1 and CDR2 (germline): MNHEY, SMNVEV (reference sequence). CDR3 nucleotide sequence: TGTGCCAGTCGGGACAGGGCAAGGAGTTATAATTCACCCCTCCACTTT. Protein: CASRDRARSYNSPLHF.

The chain recombines TRBV7-6 with TRBJ2-1, with TRBD2 as a possible D gene (6 bases). The CDR3 runs 17 residues. Germline assignment: CDR1 SGHVS and CDR2 FNYEAQ. Deletions cut 0 bases from V and 3 bases from J, with 15 bases between. The CDR3 coding sequence is TGTGCCAGCAGCTTAGCGGTGGCGGGACGCTTCTACAATGAGCAGTTCTTC. Translated: CASSLAVAGRFYNEQFF. Full variable domain (outside the CDR3, taken from reference TRBV7-6 and TRBJ2-1): GAGVSQSPRYKVTKRGQDVALRCDPISGHVSLYWYRQALGQGPEFLTYFNYEAQQDKSGLPNDRFSAERPEGSISTLTIQRTEQRDSAMYRCASSLAVAGRFYNEQFFGPGTRLTVL.

This rearrangement joins TRBV30 to TRBJ2-2; D is unresolved. Trimming took off 4 bases at V and 6 bases at J, with 9 bases between the two ends. The germline V gene encodes CDR1 GTSNPN and CDR2 SVGIG (reference sequence). The CDR3 sequence is 12 residues long. In DNA, the CDR3 is TGTGCCTGGACGATGGCCGCCGGGGAGCTGTTTTTT. This gives the protein CAWTMAAGELFF.

This clone was observed once. The chain combines TRBV11-2 with TRBJ2-7, with D possibly matching TRBD2 (6 bases). CDR3 size: 15 residues. Germline CDR1 reads SGHAT; CDR2 reads FQNNGV. V gave up 1 base and J gave up 4 bases, with 14 bases separating them. The CDR3 DNA follows: TGTGCCAGCAGCTTAGGGGCTAGCGAACCATACGAGCAGTACTTC. Translated, it gives CASSLGASEPYEQYF. Looking up the rest from reference TRBV11-2 and TRBJ2-7 gives the full variable domain: EAGVAQSPRYKIIEKRQSVAFWCNPISGHATLYWYQQILGQGPKLLIQFQNNGVVDDSQLPKDRFSAERLKGVDSTLKIQPAKLEDSAVYLCASSLGASEPYEQYFGPGTRLTVT.

The chain is built from TRBV1 and TRBJ2-3; the DNA was not used to check the table's D call, TRBD2. TRBV1 is termed a pseudogene. The CDR3 contains 18 residues. CDR3 sequence reads: CTSSPWVAGGKGTDTQYF. The CDR3 DNA is TGCACCAGCAGCCCGTGGGTAGCGGGAGGGAAGGGAACAGATACGCAGTATTTT.

The V call is TRBV7-7, the J call TRBJ2-5; a possible D gene is TRBD2 (6 bases). The V end lost 11 bases, the J end lost 3 bases, and 7 bases lay between the germline ends. The CDR3 sequence is 10 residues long. The germline V gene has CDR1 SSHAT and CDR2 FNYEAQ (reference sequence). Here the CDR3 DNA reads TGTGCCTGCGGGAAAGAGACCCAGTACTTC. The encoded protein is CACGKETQYF.

Concerning this clone itself: At the DNA level, this CDR3 is encoded by other sequences in the same sample as well. The rearrangement links TRBV5-1 to TRBJ1-3; 7 bases are a match to TRBD1. J lost 2 bases, V lost 4 bases, and 3 bases had no gene match. Per the germline V gene, CDR1 is SGHRS and CDR2 is YFSETQ. The CDR3 covers 14 residues. CDR3 sequence reads: CASSLGTAGNTIYF. DNA of the CDR3: TGCGCCAGCAGCCTCGGGACAGCTGGAAACACCATATATTTT.

The chain is built from TRBV7-8 and TRBJ2-3, with 7 bases that match TRBD2. CDR3 size: 15 residues. CDR1 and CDR2 (germline): SGHVS, FQNEAQ. V lost 2 bases, J lost 3 bases, and 5 bases stayed unmatched. This CDR3 reads CASSLTGTTTDTQYF. The CDR3 DNA is TGTGCCAGCAGCTTAACGGGGACTACGACAGATACGCAGTATTTT.

This chain links TRBV5-1 with TRBJ1-3, with a tentative D call TRBD1 (6 bases). The germline gives CDR1 SGHRS, CDR2 YFSETQ. Trimming removed 0 bases at V and 2 bases at J, with 9 bases between. The CDR3 length is 15 residues. In nucleotides, the CDR3 is TGCGCCAGCAGCTTGGGGGGGCATGCTGGAAACACCATATATTTT. It specifies CASSLGGHAGNTIYF.

V is TRBV7-6 and J is TRBJ2-6, with D possibly being TRBD2 (6 bases). The V gene lost 1 base and the J gene lost 0 bases, with 16 bases spanning the gap. This CDR3 has 19 residues. In germline, CDR1 is SGHVS, CDR2 FNYEAQ. Here the CDR3 reads CASSLGLRGGISGANVLTF. The CDR3 nucleotides read TGTGCCAGCAGCTTAGGGTTGAGAGGAGGGATCTCTGGGGCCAACGTCCTGACTTTC. Drawing the rest from reference TRBV7-6 and TRBJ2-6, the complete variable domain is GAGVSQSPRYKVTKRGQDVALRCDPISGHVSLYWYRQALGQGPEFLTYFNYEAQQDKSGLPNDRFSAERPEGSISTLTIQRTEQRDSAMYRCASSLGLRGGISGANVLTFGAGSRLTVL.

The chain links TRBV6-6 to TRBJ1-4; no definite D call. The V gene's germline CDR1 is MNHNY and CDR2 SVGAGI (reference sequence). Trimming removed 0 bases at V and 8 bases at J, with 7 bases between. The length of the CDR3 is 13 residues. The CDR3 reads CASSYSREEKLFF. The CDR3 coding sequence is TGTGCCAGCAGTTACTCGAGGGAGGAAAAACTGTTTTTT.